Below are 3 T cell receptor beta chains sequenced from a single sample in a study of blood T cell repertoires in COVID-19. TCRdb's table, derived via immunoSEQ multiplex PCR, lists solely in-frame clones and lacks some. The sample has around 100,000 clones, approximately 69% seen once. The sequenced sample consisted of peripheral blood. The receptors shown here come from a man older than 75 with acute or convalescent COVID-19.

The chain couples TRBV6-5 to TRBJ1-5; D gene uncertain. Germline lookup yields CDR1 MNHEY and CDR2 SVGAGI. The CDR3 spans 14 residues. V was shortened by 6 bases and J by 4 bases, with 13 bases between the two germline ends. As DNA, the CDR3 is TGTGCCAGCAGCTCTAGATCACTAAATCAGCCCCAGCATTTT. This sequence encodes CASSSRSLNQPQHF.

The chain carries TRBV11-2 and TRBJ1-2, with a tentative D call TRBD1 (5 bases). Per germline, CDR1 SGHAT and CDR2 FQNNGV. V gave up 5 bases and J gave up 0 bases, with 13 bases separating them. The CDR3 covers 15 residues. This CDR3 is CASSPRGRSNYGYTF. The CDR3 nucleotides read TGTGCCAGCAGCCCAAGGGGCAGGTCTAACTATGGCTACACCTTC.

This chain connects TRBV27 to TRBJ2-7; perhaps TRBD2 as D (5 bases). This CDR3 has 15 residues. Trimming took 5 bases from V and 0 from J, leaving 14 bases between them. Germline V gene lookup returns CDR1 MNHEY and CDR2 SMNVEV (reference sequence). The CDR3 region is CASSLDWQSSYEQYF. The CDR3 DNA follows: TGTGCCAGCAGTCTGGACTGGCAAAGCTCCTACGAGCAGTACTTC.